A selection of T cell receptor beta chains follows, all from one sample in a study of T cells in Graves' hyperthyroidism and ophthalmopathy. TCRdb used MiXCR to reprocess the multiplex PCR reads, holding one entry per CDR3 protein. Found here are a few hundred thousand distinct CDR3 sequences, 15% to 18% of them singletons; the top ten hold roughly 25%. Sequenced: blood. These receptors were obtained from a woman aged 18-29 years with Graves' hyperthyroidism that later progressed to Graves' ophthalmopathy. CDR3s include the opening cysteine and the closing phenylalanine or tryptophan. Fields, in order: clone size, V gene, D gene, J gene, CDR3 DNA, CDR3 protein. A D gene is named only where the DNA matches it firmly. Clone sizes are given selectively: once, few, many, or a class where the clone is expanded.

clone_size: many; v_call: TRBV2; d_call: TRBD2; j_call: TRBJ2-7; cdr3_nt: TGTGCCAGCAGTGTAGTGGGGACTAGCATCCTTCTCACCTACGAGCAGTACTTC; cdr3_aa: CASSVVGTSILLTYEQYF
clone_size: few; v_call: TRBV10-3; d_call: -; j_call: TRBJ2-5; cdr3_nt: TGTGCCATCAGTGAGGGACCCCAAGAGACCCAGTACTTC; cdr3_aa: CAISEGPQETQYF
clone_size: few; v_call: TRBV7-9; d_call: TRBD1; j_call: TRBJ1-2; cdr3_nt: TGTGCCAGCAGCTTAGTAGGGACAGCTCAACTCTATGGCTACACCTTC; cdr3_aa: CASSLVGTAQLYGYTF
clone_size: many; v_call: TRBV20-1; d_call: TRBD1; j_call: TRBJ1-5; cdr3_nt: TGCAGTGCTAGACGCACGGTGGGACAGGCCAATCAGCCCCAGCATTTT; cdr3_aa: CSARRTVGQANQPQHF
clone_size: -; v_call: TRBV20-1; d_call: -; j_call: TRBJ1-5; cdr3_nt: TGCAGTGCTAGAGGCAGTTATAGCAATCAGCCCCAGCATTTT; cdr3_aa: CSARGSYSNQPQHF
clone_size: -; v_call: TRBV20-1; d_call: -; j_call: TRBJ2-4; cdr3_nt: TGCAGTGCCCCCGGCCCTCTAGCCAAAAACATTCAGTACTTC; cdr3_aa: CSAPGPLAKNIQYF
clone_size: many; v_call: TRBV6-2/TRBV6-3; d_call: -; j_call: TRBJ2-5; cdr3_nt: TGTGCCAGCAGTCGACCGAATTACCAAGAGACCCAGTACTTC; cdr3_aa: CASSRPNYQETQYF
clone_size: few; v_call: TRBV15; d_call: TRBD2; j_call: TRBJ2-3; cdr3_nt: TGTGCCACCAGCAAGGGGACTAGCGGGAGTTACAAGGCAGATACGCAGTATTTT; cdr3_aa: CATSKGTSGSYKADTQYF
clone_size: -; v_call: TRBV28; d_call: -; j_call: TRBJ2-7; cdr3_nt: TGTGCCAGCAGTTTGGGGGACCGGGGCTACCTCTACGAGCAGTACTTC; cdr3_aa: CASSLGDRGYLYEQYF
clone_size: many; v_call: TRBV28; d_call: -; j_call: TRBJ1-4; cdr3_nt: TGTGCCAGCAGTTTTTGGGGAAGCAGGGACCCTAATGAAAAACTGTTTTTT; cdr3_aa: CASSFWGSRDPNEKLFF
clone_size: few; v_call: TRBV7-9; d_call: TRBD2; j_call: TRBJ2-1; cdr3_nt: TGTGCCAGCAGCTTAACCACTAGCGTCTATTACAATGAGCAGTTCTTC; cdr3_aa: CASSLTTSVYYNEQFF
clone_size: many; v_call: TRBV4-3; d_call: TRBD2; j_call: TRBJ2-7; cdr3_nt: TGCGCCAGCAGCCAACTAGCGGGAAGATCCTACGAGCAGTACTTC; cdr3_aa: CASSQLAGRSYEQYF
clone_size: -; v_call: TRBV4-2; d_call: TRBD1; j_call: TRBJ1-1; cdr3_nt: TGTGCCAGCAGCCCTTGGAGGGGGACAGCCCAGGGGGTGAACACTGAAGCTTTCTTT; cdr3_aa: CASSPWRGTAQGVNTEAFF
clone_size: -; v_call: TRBV24-1; d_call: TRBD1; j_call: TRBJ2-7; cdr3_nt: TGTGCCACCCAGCCGACAGGGATAACCTACGAGCAGTACTTC; cdr3_aa: CATQPTGITYEQYF
clone_size: -; v_call: TRBV10-3; d_call: TRBD1; j_call: TRBJ2-2; cdr3_nt: TGTGCCATCGGAAGACCGACAGGGGGCAACACCGGGGAGCTGTTTTTT; cdr3_aa: CAIGRPTGGNTGELFF
clone_size: few; v_call: TRBV5-5; d_call: -; j_call: TRBJ1-1; cdr3_nt: TGTGCCAGCAGCTTGAGACAGCCAATGAACACTGAAGCTTTCTTT; cdr3_aa: CASSLRQPMNTEAFF
clone_size: many; v_call: TRBV7-9; d_call: -; j_call: TRBJ2-3; cdr3_nt: TGTGCCAGCATAGCGGCCCGCACAGATACGCAGTATTTT; cdr3_aa: CASIAARTDTQYF
clone_size: many; v_call: TRBV27; d_call: TRBD2; j_call: TRBJ2-3; cdr3_nt: TGTGCCAGCAGTCGAGCGGGAGTTGCAGATACGCAGTATTTT; cdr3_aa: CASSRAGVADTQYF
clone_size: many; v_call: TRBV20-1; d_call: TRBD2; j_call: TRBJ2-3; cdr3_nt: TGCAGTGCCCAGCGGGAGACACCAGATACGCAGTATTTT; cdr3_aa: CSAQRETPDTQYF
clone_size: few; v_call: TRBV7-9; d_call: -; j_call: TRBJ2-7; cdr3_nt: TGTGCCAGCAGCTTAGAATTCGGAACCTACGAGCAGTACTTC; cdr3_aa: CASSLEFGTYEQYF
clone_size: many; v_call: TRBV13; d_call: TRBD2; j_call: TRBJ2-4; cdr3_nt: TGTGCCAGCAGCCTCCCTCGCGGGGGAAACATTCAGTACTTC; cdr3_aa: CASSLPRGGNIQYF
clone_size: -; v_call: TRBV4-2; d_call: -; j_call: TRBJ1-3; cdr3_nt: TGTGCCAGCAGCCAAGAAGGCGTGGCAGGGTTGGGAAACACCATATATTTT; cdr3_aa: CASSQEGVAGLGNTIYF
clone_size: -; v_call: TRBV6-1; d_call: TRBD1; j_call: TRBJ1-5; cdr3_nt: TGTGCCAGCAGCCCCGGGACAGGGGCGAATCAGCCCCAGCATTTT; cdr3_aa: CASSPGTGANQPQHF
clone_size: -; v_call: TRBV3-1; d_call: TRBD2; j_call: TRBJ2-2; cdr3_nt: TGTGCCAGCAGCCAGGGCGGGGGGAACACCGGGGAGCTGTTTTTT; cdr3_aa: CASSQGGGNTGELFF
clone_size: -; v_call: TRBV5-1; d_call: TRBD2; j_call: TRBJ2-1; cdr3_nt: TGCGCCAGCAGCTTGGCCGGGACTAGCGGGAGTATAAATGAGCAGTTCTTC; cdr3_aa: CASSLAGTSGSINEQFF
clone_size: many; v_call: TRBV20-1; d_call: -; j_call: TRBJ1-1; cdr3_nt: TGCAGTGCTAGACCCTACTGGGACGCGGGCCGGACTGAAGCTTTCTTT; cdr3_aa: CSARPYWDAGRTEAFF
clone_size: -; v_call: TRBV12-3/TRBV12-4; d_call: TRBD1; j_call: TRBJ2-5; cdr3_nt: TGTGCCAGCAGTCCCCTAGACAGGGGGGAAGAGACCCAGTACTTC; cdr3_aa: CASSPLDRGEETQYF
clone_size: -; v_call: TRBV5-5; d_call: TRBD2; j_call: TRBJ2-1; cdr3_nt: TGTGCCAGCAGCTTGGCTCTTAGCGGGAGAATAGGTGAGCAGTTCTTC; cdr3_aa: CASSLALSGRIGEQFF
clone_size: many; v_call: TRBV7-2; d_call: TRBD1; j_call: TRBJ1-1; cdr3_nt: TGTGCCAGCAGCTTACCGCTGGGGACAGGGCGATTGAACACTGAAGCTTTCTTT; cdr3_aa: CASSLPLGTGRLNTEAFF
clone_size: -; v_call: TRBV6-1; d_call: TRBD1; j_call: TRBJ1-6; cdr3_nt: TGTGCCAGCAGAGCCGGGACAGGGTCGGGCTCACCCCTCCACTTT; cdr3_aa: CASRAGTGSGSPLHF
clone_size: many; v_call: TRBV5-6; d_call: TRBD2; j_call: TRBJ2-3; cdr3_nt: TGTGCCAGCAGCTCCGGGGGACTAGCGGGAGCAGATACGCAGTATTTT; cdr3_aa: CASSSGGLAGADTQYF
clone_size: many; v_call: TRBV30; d_call: -; j_call: TRBJ1-1; cdr3_nt: TGTGCCTGGAGTGAGGGAGCCAACACTGAAGCTTTCTTT; cdr3_aa: CAWSEGANTEAFF
clone_size: few; v_call: TRBV25-1; d_call: TRBD2; j_call: TRBJ2-1; cdr3_nt: TGTGCCAGCAGTGAGCCCGGGACTAGCCTGACCTACTCCTACAATGAGCAGTTCTTC; cdr3_aa: CASSEPGTSLTYSYNEQFF
clone_size: -; v_call: TRBV19; d_call: TRBD2; j_call: TRBJ2-7; cdr3_nt: TGTGCCAGTAGTATGATCGGGAGCGGGAGAGAGCAGTACTTC; cdr3_aa: CASSMIGSGREQYF